The T cell receptor beta chain under discussion was sequenced for a study of blood T cell repertoires in COVID-19. Study summary: Acute-phase and convalescent COVID-19 samples originated in the United States, Italy and Spain. From T cells, B-cell-depleted T cells, or PBMCs came the material, which was cDNA or gDNA.

Original processing methods: For nucleated cells, counts were estimated from reference gene primer amplification. Measured with immunoSEQ multiplex PCR; TCRdb has only the in-frame clones, and not every one. V, J and clone size are taken as reported in that table, and D and trimming were inferred from the DNA itself. The data hold around 200,000 clones, with 80% to 90% observed a single time. This CDR3 is built from 15 residues. V was shortened by 1 base and J by 1 base, with 10 bases between the two germline ends. Germline CDR1 is MNHNS and CDR2 is SASEGT. The origin of this receptor is a man between 60 and 75 years old with acute or convalescent COVID-19. The V and J genes are TRBV6-1 and TRBJ2-5; no firm D call. Sequenced: peripheral blood. Written as DNA, the CDR3 is TGTGCCAGCAGTGAAGAACTCAGGATCCAAGAGACCCAGTACTTC. Its translation is CASSEELRIQETQYF.